The 30 T cell receptor beta chains below come from one sample, sequenced in a study of cytomegalovirus exposure and HLA in healthy donors. TCRdb's copy holds only in-frame clones and misses some; the assay was immunoSEQ multiplex PCR. This sample yields under 200,000 clones, of which around nine tenths are seen a single time; about a tenth belongs to the top ten. Specimen: PBMCs. Receptors originate from a woman younger than 35 in good health and CMV-seropositive.

V and J are TRBV5-1 and TRBJ2-3, with D hard to call. Germline V gives CDR1 SGHRS, CDR2 YFSETQ. V gave up 2 bases and J gave up 2 bases, with 3 bases separating them. The CDR3 length is 12 residues. The CDR3 coding sequence is TGCGCCAGCAGCTTACACACAGATACGCAGTATTTT. It encodes CASSLHTDTQYF.

The chain is built from TRBV27 and TRBJ1-2, with unresolved D. This CDR3 spans 15 amino acids. The germline gives CDR1 MNHEY, CDR2 SMNVEV (reference sequence). The ends were cut back, 4 bases at V and 5 bases at J, with 17 bases in the middle. For the CDR3, the DNA is TGTGCCAGCAGTTCCTCAGACCGGAGTCCATATGGCTACACCTTC. Residues: CASSSSDRSPYGYTF.

For the CDR3, the DNA is TGTGCCAGTGAGGGGGAGACGAACACTGAAGCTTTCTTT. Translating gives CASEGETNTEAFF. The rearrangement links TRBV2 to TRBJ1-1; maybe TRBD1 (6 bases). Germline V gives CDR1 SNHLY, CDR2 FYNNEI. CDR3 length: 13 residues. V lost 9 bases and J 1 base, leaving 12 bases between the germline ends.

The genes are TRBV30 and TRBJ2-7, with 9 bases fitting TRBD1. This CDR3 has 13 amino acids. CDR1 and CDR2 (germline): GTSNPN, SVGIG (reference sequence). Trimming took 0 bases from V and 7 from J; bases not matched to a gene: 4. The CDR3, as DNA: TGTGCCTGGAGTGTACAGGGGGCGTGGGAGCAGTACTTC. Its protein is CAWSVQGAWEQYF.

The rearrangement joins TRBV9 to TRBJ2-1, with TRBD2 matching over 8 bases. V was clipped by 0 bases and J by 5 bases; unmatched bases: 10. The CDR3 totals 17 residues. Germline assignment: CDR1 SGDLS and CDR2 YYNGEE. The CDR3 region is CASSVGGVAGPHNEQFF. The CDR3 DNA sequence: TGTGCCAGCAGCGTAGGCGGGGTAGCGGGGCCCCACAATGAGCAGTTCTTC.

This chain joins TRBV5-1 and TRBJ2-7, with a possible D match to TRBD2 (5 bases). V lost 4 bases and J 4 bases, leaving 15 bases between the germline ends. This CDR3 has 14 residues. CDR1 and CDR2 from the germline V gene are SGHRS and YFSETQ. The CDR3 DNA sequence: TGCGCCAGCAGCAAGACTACGGTAGGATACGAGCAGTACTTC. Translated, it gives CASSKTTVGYEQYF.

The V call is TRBV28, the J call TRBJ2-7, with 7 bases matching TRBD1. Germline V gene lookup returns CDR1 MDHEN and CDR2 SYDVKM. The V and J ends lost 3 bases and 3 bases, in that order; junction bases with no gene match: 8. The CDR3 is 15 amino acids. In nucleotides, the CDR3 is TGTGCCAGCAGTTTTCTCAACAGGGGAATCTACGAGCAGTACTTC. Encoded protein: CASSFLNRGIYEQYF.

V is TRBV4-1 and J is TRBJ1-2; D not resolved. V was trimmed by 0 bases and J by 7 bases, leaving 12 bases between them. The germline V gene encodes CDR1 MGHRA and CDR2 YSYEKL. The CDR3 is 14 residues long. CDR3 residues: CASSQDGGPLGYTF. The CDR3 DNA is TGCGCCAGCAGCCAAGATGGAGGCCCCCTTGGCTACACCTTC.

This chain joins TRBV11-2 and TRBJ1-3, with a tentative D call TRBD1 (5 bases). This CDR3 region has 14 residues. Trimming pared 5 bases from V and 0 bases from J, leaving 8 bases between. Germline CDR1 is SGHAT and CDR2 is FQNNGV. CDR3 loop: CASSLTDSGNTIYF. CDR3 DNA sequence: TGTGCCAGCAGCCTGACAGACTCTGGAAACACCATATATTTT.

The chain links TRBV11-2 to TRBJ1-3; no clear D. Looked up from germline, CDR1 is SGHAT and CDR2 is FQNNGV. The V end was cut by 5 bases, the J end by 0 bases, with 8 bases between. The length of the CDR3 is 14 residues. CDR3 bases: TGTGCCAGCAGCCCCGCCGGCTCTGGAAACACCATATATTTT. This encodes CASSPAGSGNTIYF.

V and J are TRBV7-8 and TRBJ1-5; no reliable D call. V lost 3 bases and J 5 bases, leaving 8 bases between the germline ends. There are 13 residues in the CDR3. The germline CDR1 and CDR2 sequences are SGHVS and FQNEAQ. In DNA form, the CDR3 reads TGTGCCAGCAGCTTTAGTTTGGATCAGCCCCAGCATTTT. It translates to CASSFSLDQPQHF.

The J gene is TRBJ2-3, the V gene TRBV7-9; tentatively, D is TRBD2 (6 bases). The CDR3 covers 14 residues. Germline V gene lookup returns CDR1 SEHNR and CDR2 FQNEAQ (reference sequence). The ends were cut back, 4 bases at V and 11 bases at J, with 19 bases in the middle. The CDR3 DNA sequence: TGTGCCAGCAGCTACGCCGGGAGTCCTTTAATGCAGTATTTT. This gives the protein CASSYAGSPLMQYF.

The gene calls are TRBV7-3 and TRBJ2-2; 9 nucleotides agree with TRBD2. Germline loops: CDR1 SGHTA, CDR2 FQGTGA. This CDR3 has 16 amino acids. With V trimmed by 1 base and J by 5 bases, 5 bases remained unmatched. The CDR3 here is CASSLKGTSNTGELFF. Here the CDR3 DNA reads TGTGCCAGCAGCTTAAAAGGGACTAGCAATACCGGGGAGCTGTTTTTT.

The chain links TRBV9 to TRBJ1-1; D gene unclear. The CDR3 runs 12 residues. Germline CDR1 SGDLS, CDR2 YYNGEE. V was pared by 6 bases and J by 7 bases, with 13 bases between. The CDR3 DNA reads TGTGCCAGCAACCACCCACGGGGTGAAGCTTTCTTT. It translates to CASNHPRGEAFF.

The CDR3 protein is CASEGLAGTGELFF. CDR3 bases: TGTGCCAGCGAGGGACTAGCGGGTACCGGGGAGCTGTTTTTT. The chain is built from TRBV2 and TRBJ2-2; 12 bases map to TRBD2. The CDR3 is 14 amino acids. V lost 8 bases, J lost 5 bases, and 3 bases stayed unmatched. Germline V lookup: CDR1 SNHLY, CDR2 FYNNEI. Variable domain in full (rest from reference TRBV2 and TRBJ2-2): EPEVTQTPSHQVTQMGQEVILRCVPISNHLYFYWYRQILGQKVEFLVSFYNNEISEKSEIFDDQFSVERPDGSNFTLKIRSTKLEDSAMYFCASEGLAGTGELFFGEGSRLTVL.

CDR3 region: CASSFDIGEGGNEQFF. In DNA, the CDR3 is TGTGCCAGCAGCTTCGATATCGGGGAGGGTGGAAATGAGCAGTTCTTC. The rearrangement links TRBV7-9 to TRBJ2-1; 7 nucleotides match TRBD2. CDR1 and CDR2 (germline): SEHNR, FQNEAQ (reference sequence). The CDR3 is 16 amino acids. V lost 3 bases, J lost 7 bases, and 12 bases stayed unmatched.

Turning to this clone: A read error may produce the germline difference seen at one junction end. The V and J genes are TRBV7-7 and TRBJ2-1; TRBD2 is a possible D gene (5 bases). CDR1 is SSHAT and CDR2 is FNYEAQ in the germline V gene (reference sequence). This CDR3 region has 13 residues. The CDR3 loop is CASSPISDTEQFF. Here the CDR3 DNA reads TGTGCTAGCAGCCCCATTAGCGACACCGAGCAGTTCTTC.

This rearrangement joins TRBV4-1 to TRBJ2-3; 7 bases match TRBD2. There are 18 residues in the CDR3. The junction had 10 bases not matched to a gene; V was cut back by 1 base and J by 0 bases. Germline V gene sequence: CDR1 MGHRA, CDR2 YSYEKL. The CDR3 nucleotides read TGCGCCAGCAGCCAAGTTAGAACGGGACTACTGAGCACAGATACGCAGTATTTT. Amino acids: CASSQVRTGLLSTDTQYF.

This clone was found once. The rearrangement links TRBV5-1 to TRBJ2-3, with TRBD1 identical over 7 bases. From germline, CDR1 is SGHRS and CDR2 YFSETQ. The V segment lost 5 bases and the J segment 2 bases; nucleotides outside the gene matches: 8. The CDR3 runs 15 residues. In DNA, the CDR3 is TGCGCCAGCAGTCCGACCGGGACAGACACAGATACGCAGTATTTT. Translation: CASSPTGTDTDTQYF. Looking up the rest from reference TRBV5-1 and TRBJ2-3 gives the full variable domain: KAGVTQTPRYLIKTRGQQVTLSCSPISGHRSVSWYQQTPGQGLQFLFEYFSETQRNKGNFPGRFSGRQFSNSRSEMNVSTLELGDSALYLCASSPTGTDTDTQYFGPGTRLTVL.

This chain joins TRBV5-4 and TRBJ1-4, with 7 bases lining up with TRBD1. Germline CDR1 and CDR2: SGHNT and YYREEE (reference sequence). CDR3 size: 14 residues. With V trimmed by 2 bases and J by 6 bases, 4 bases remained unmatched. CDR3 in DNA: TGTGCCAGCAGCTTCCGTACAGGGGATGAAAAACTGTTTTTT. Translation: CASSFRTGDEKLFF.

The chain combines TRBV10-1 with TRBJ2-3; TRBD2 aligns across 10 bases. The CDR3 runs to 17 residues. V gave up 4 bases and J gave up 2 bases; unmatched junction bases: 9. Germline loops: CDR1 WNHNN, CDR2 SYGVQD (reference sequence). The DNA of the CDR3 is TGCGCCAGCAGTGTCGGACTAGCGGAGTCCTTCACAGATACGCAGTATTTT. This sequence encodes CASSVGLAESFTDTQYF.

The chain has TRBV20-1 and TRBJ1-2; a weak D match, TRBD1 (5 bases). The CDR3 extends over 11 amino acids. V was trimmed by 3 bases and J by 8 bases, leaving 10 bases between them. Per germline, CDR1 DFQATT and CDR2 SNEGSKA (reference sequence). CDR3: CSARGGIGYTF. The CDR3 DNA is TGCAGTGCTAGGGGGGGTATCGGCTACACCTTC.

The CDR3 loop reads CASSEGDREGYGYTF. CDR3 in DNA: TGTGCCAGCAGTGAGGGGGACAGGGAAGGCTATGGCTACACCTTC. This chain joins TRBV25-1 and TRBJ1-2, with 9 bases matching TRBD1. This CDR3 has 15 amino acids. The junction had 6 bases not matched to a gene; V was cut back by 3 bases and J by 4 bases. CDR1 MGHDK and CDR2 SYGVNS come from the germline V gene.

V gene TRBV5-1 combines with J gene TRBJ2-5, with a tentative D call TRBD1 (6 bases). From germline, CDR1 is SGHRS and CDR2 YFSETQ. Trimming cost V 4 bases and J 5 bases, with 18 bases left between them. The CDR3 spans 15 residues. Written as DNA, the CDR3 is TGCGCCAGCAGCGTATCGTTCAGGGGCGCCGAGACCCAGTACTTC. Translating it yields CASSVSFRGAETQYF.

V usage is TRBV7-2 and J usage is TRBJ2-2; weak D call: TRBD2 (5 bases). Germline V lookup: CDR1 SGHTA, CDR2 FQGNSA. V lost 5 bases, J lost 3 bases, and 16 bases lay in between. The CDR3 consists of 16 residues. This chain's CDR3 is CASSGGPVLDTGELFF. The CDR3 bases are TGTGCCAGCAGCGGAGGTCCTGTTTTGGACACCGGGGAGCTGTTTTTT.

The CDR3 is CASSRDSEGETQYF. The CDR3 nucleotides are TGTGCCAGCTCCAGGGACTCCGAAGGAGAGACCCAGTACTTC. J is TRBJ2-5 and V is TRBV18; perhaps TRBD2 as D (6 bases). V dropped 6 bases and J dropped 4 bases, with 15 bases sitting between them. Germline V CDR1 and CDR2: KGHSH, LQKENI. This CDR3 comprises 14 residues.

The chain carries TRBV5-6 and TRBJ1-2; D not resolved. The CDR3 extends over 11 amino acids. CDR1 and CDR2 (germline): SGHDT, YYEEEE. V dropped 5 bases and J dropped 7 bases, with 9 bases sitting between them. CDR3 nucleotides: TGTGCCAGCAGATTGAACGGTGGCTACACCTTC. Translating gives CASRLNGGYTF.

The chain links TRBV5-4 to TRBJ2-7, with 11 bases identical to TRBD2. The germline gives CDR1 SGHNT, CDR2 YYREEE (reference sequence). V shed 4 bases and J 1 base; nucleotides not matched to a gene: 4. This CDR3 spans 15 amino acids. The chain's CDR3 is CASSAGLAGSYEQYF. DNA for the CDR3: TGTGCCAGCAGCGCCGGACTAGCGGGTTCCTACGAGCAGTACTTC.

The CDR3 sequence is CASRGGLAGDNGELFF. CDR3 nucleotide sequence: TGTGCCAGCAGAGGGGGACTAGCGGGAGATAACGGGGAGCTGTTTTTT. The V and J genes are TRBV27 and TRBJ2-2; 14 bases map to TRBD2. CDR1 and CDR2 from the germline V gene are MNHEY and SMNVEV (reference sequence). This CDR3 has 16 residues. The V and J ends lost 6 bases and 7 bases, in that order; junction bases with no gene match: 7.

This clone was picked up one time. V is TRBV6-5 and J is TRBJ1-2; TRBD1 agrees at 7 bases. CDR1 and CDR2 from the germline V gene are MNHEY and SVGAGI. Losses at the gene ends were 7 bases for V and 5 bases for J; bases not matched to a gene: 10. This CDR3 region has 14 residues. CDR3 amino acids: CASTRQGRSYGYTF. The CDR3 nucleotides are TGTGCCAGCACCCGACAGGGTAGGAGTTATGGCTACACCTTC.